The text below deals with one TCR beta chain. These data are taken from a study of blood T cell repertoires in COVID-19. Study-level information: The analysed material was cDNA or gDNA that came from T cells, B-cell-depleted T cells, or PBMCs.

Participant-given clinical history determined each cohort assignment. TCRdb's table, derived via immunoSEQ multiplex PCR, lists solely in-frame clones and lacks some. Of a few hundred thousand clones listed, 80% to 90% are singletons. This TCR was recovered from a man younger than 30 who had recovered from COVID-19. Sequencing was done on a sample of PBMCs or T cells enriched from blood (not recorded which).

In DNA form, the CDR3 reads TGTGCCAGCAGCCGTACAGGGGGAGGACGGGCACCCCTCCACTTT. Its protein product is CASSRTGGGRAPLHF. The chain employs TRBV7-9 and TRBJ1-6, with 8 nucleotides matching TRBD1. V dropped 5 bases and J dropped 11; count of bases not matched to a gene: 11. Per the germline V gene, CDR1 is SEHNR and CDR2 is FQNEAQ (reference sequence). The CDR3 runs 15 residues. Filled out from reference TRBV7-9 and TRBJ1-6, the complete variable domain reads DTGVSQNPRHKITKRGQNVTFRCDPISEHNRLYWYRQTLGQGPEFLTYFQNEAQLEKSRLLSDRFSAERPKGSFSTLEIQRTEQGDSAMYLCASSRTGGGRAPLHFGNGTRLTVT.